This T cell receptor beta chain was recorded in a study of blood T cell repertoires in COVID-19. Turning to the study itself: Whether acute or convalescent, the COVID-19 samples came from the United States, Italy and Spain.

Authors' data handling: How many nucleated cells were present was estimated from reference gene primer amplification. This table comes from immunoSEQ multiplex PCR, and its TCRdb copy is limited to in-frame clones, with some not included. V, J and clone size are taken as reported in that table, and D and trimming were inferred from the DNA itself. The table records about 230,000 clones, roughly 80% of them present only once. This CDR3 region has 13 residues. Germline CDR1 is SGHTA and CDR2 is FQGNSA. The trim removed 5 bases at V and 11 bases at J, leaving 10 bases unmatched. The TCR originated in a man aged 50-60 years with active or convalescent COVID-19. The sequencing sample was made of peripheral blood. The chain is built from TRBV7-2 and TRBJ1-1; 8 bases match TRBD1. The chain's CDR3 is CASSKGTGEMAFF. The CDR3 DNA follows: TGTGCCAGCAGCAAAGGGACAGGAGAAATGGCTTTCTTT.